These 10 T cell receptor beta chains were all obtained from the same sample, sequenced in a study of blood T cell repertoires in COVID-19. The assay was immunoSEQ multiplex PCR, and TCRdb's table has in-frame clones only and misses some. The profile shows approximately 90,000 clones, around 87% of them singletons. Input material: peripheral blood. Receptors were obtained from a human donor with acute or convalescent COVID-19. The donor label of this sample is uncertain.

The chain recombines TRBV18 with TRBJ2-4; TRBD1 might be the D (5 bases). The V end was cut by 3 bases, the J end by 0 bases, with 18 bases between. CDR3 size: 18 residues. CDR1 KGHSH and CDR2 LQKENI come from the germline V gene. The CDR3 bases are TGTGCCAGCTCACCGGTTCAGGGTCCTGCCCTAGCCAAAAACATTCAGTACTTC. It translates to CASSPVQGPALAKNIQYF. The full variable domain, completed using reference TRBV18 and TRBJ2-4, is NAGVMQNPRHLVRRRGQEARLRCSPMKGHSHVYWYRQLPEEGLKFMVYLQKENIIDESGMPKERFSAEFPKEGPSILRIQQVVRGDSAAYFCASSPVQGPALAKNIQYFGAGTRLSVL.

This clone was counted once. The V gene is TRBV6-5, the J gene TRBJ2-7; no clear D gene. Trimming stripped 6 bases from V and 0 bases from J, with 15 bases between. Germline loops: CDR1 MNHEY, CDR2 SVGAGI. There are 15 residues in the CDR3. The CDR3 region is CASSDTFATSYEQYF. DNA of the CDR3: TGTGCCAGCAGCGACACATTTGCCACCTCCTACGAGCAGTACTTC.

The chain is built from TRBV20-1 and TRBJ2-2, with a weak D call TRBD2 (7 bases). The ends were cut back, 3 bases at V and 3 bases at J, with 14 bases in the middle. The CDR3 runs to 15 residues. Germline CDR1 reads DFQATT; CDR2 reads SNEGSKA (reference sequence). CDR3 nucleotides: TGCAGTGCTAGTCTCGCGGGGGCCCACACCGGGGAGCTGTTTTTT. Amino acid sequence: CSASLAGAHTGELFF.

Here the CDR3 DNA reads TGTGCCAGCAGCCCAGACGCCGGGTCGTATGGCTACACCTTC. Translating it yields CASSPDAGSYGYTF. The J gene is TRBJ1-2, the V gene TRBV7-3; D call uncertain. V lost 5 bases to trimming and J lost 5 bases, with 15 bases between them. CDR1 is SGHTA and CDR2 is FQGTGA in the germline V gene. The CDR3 runs 14 residues.

This clone was recorded only once. V is TRBV5-1 and J is TRBJ2-5; D ambiguous. Deletions cut 0 bases from V and 4 bases from J, with 13 bases between. The CDR3 covers 15 residues. The germline V gene encodes CDR1 SGHRS and CDR2 YFSETQ. CDR3 in amino acids: CASSLAGSERETQYF. The CDR3 coding sequence is TGCGCCAGCAGCTTGGCCGGCTCTGAGCGAGAGACCCAGTACTTC.

This chain uses TRBV4-2 with TRBJ2-7; D might be TRBD2 (5 bases). Germline V gene sequence: CDR1 LGHNA, CDR2 YNFKEQ. With 1 base removed from V and 0 bases from J, the gap between germline ends came to 13 bases. The CDR3 contains 16 residues. The CDR3 DNA reads TGTGCCAGCAGCCAAGTAGAAGCGGCCGCCTCCTACGAGCAGTACTTC. Amino acid sequence: CASSQVEAAASYEQYF.

The chain carries TRBV28 and TRBJ1-2; 9 positions agree with TRBD1. Germline V gene data show CDR1 as MDHEN and CDR2 as SYDVKM. This CDR3 comprises 13 residues. Unmatched junction bases numbered 3, after V lost 4 bases and J lost 6 bases. The CDR3 DNA reads TGTGCCAGCAGTTCCGGGACAGGGAATGGCTACACCTTC. It is translated as CASSSGTGNGYTF.

The chain recombines TRBV9 with TRBJ2-7, with a weak D call TRBD1 (5 bases). The CDR3 has 15 amino acids. Looked up from germline, CDR1 is SGDLS and CDR2 is YYNGEE. V was clipped by 0 bases and J by 4 bases, with 14 bases between them. This CDR3 reads CASSVAVGRQYEQYF. In DNA, the CDR3 is TGTGCCAGCAGCGTAGCTGTGGGGCGTCAATACGAGCAGTACTTC.

The chain carries TRBV11-3 and TRBJ2-3; TRBD1 matches at 10 bases. Germline CDR1 is SGHNT and CDR2 is YENEEA. The CDR3 loop spans 16 amino acids. The junction had 2 bases not matched to a gene; V was cut back by 1 base and J by 1 base. CDR3 amino acids: CASSLGTGGRTDTQYF. CDR3 nucleotide sequence: TGTGCCAGCAGCTTAGGGACAGGGGGACGCACAGATACGCAGTATTTT.

The V call is TRBV2, the J call TRBJ1-5, with D maybe TRBD1 (6 bases). V dropped 2 bases and J dropped 7 bases, with 24 bases sitting between them. Germline V gene data show CDR1 as SNHLY and CDR2 as FYNNEI. CDR3 size: 18 residues. The CDR3 region is CASSERRGATRNRQPQHF. The CDR3, as DNA: TGTGCCAGCAGTGAACGGCGGGGGGCAACGAGGAATAGGCAGCCCCAGCATTTT.